The table lists the clone carrying this T cell receptor (beta chain) with a count of one. Antigen specificity is unknown. V lost 0 bases and J 2 bases, leaving 11 bases between the germline ends. The CDR3 length is 15 residues. CDR1 and CDR2 from the germline V gene are SGDLS and YYNGEE. The source of the sample is a study of graft-versus-host responses after intestinal transplantation. Overall study results and limits: Graft-donor T cell macrochimerism coincided with high graft-versus-host to host-versus-graft clonal ratios in allografts. Recipient-marrow GvH clones were detected, some having first appeared in ileum or blood.

Assay: immunoSEQ multiplex PCR; the TCRdb copy retains only in-frame clones and omits some. In the table there are 75,000 to 100,000 clones, about 93% of which are singletons. The clonotype comes from a human patient who received an intestinal transplant, so some T cells may come from the graft donor. The V and J genes are TRBV9 and TRBJ1-1; D unresolved. Sequences were derived from PBMCs, sampled about 460 days after intestinal transplant. CDR3 nucleotide sequence: TGTGCCAGCAGCGTAGGGGCAGACCCTAACACTGAAGCTTTCTTT. Translation: CASSVGADPNTEAFF. Looking up the rest from reference TRBV9 and TRBJ1-1 gives the full variable domain: DSGVTQTPKHLITATGQRVTLRCSPRSGDLSVYWYQQSLDQGLQFLIQYYNGEERAKGNILERFSAQQFPDLHSELNLSSLELGDSALYFCASSVGADPNTEAFFGQGTRLTVV.